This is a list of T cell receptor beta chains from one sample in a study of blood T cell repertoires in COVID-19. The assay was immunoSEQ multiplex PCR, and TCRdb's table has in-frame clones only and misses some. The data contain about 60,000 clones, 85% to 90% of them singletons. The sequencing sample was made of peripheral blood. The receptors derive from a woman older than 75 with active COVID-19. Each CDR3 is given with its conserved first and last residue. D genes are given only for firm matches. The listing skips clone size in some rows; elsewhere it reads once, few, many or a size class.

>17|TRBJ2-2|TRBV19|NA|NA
CATSAGRRHPNTGELFF
TGTGCCACCTCCGCCGGGAGAAGACACCCCAACACCGGGGAGCTGTTTTTT
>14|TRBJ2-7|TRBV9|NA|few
CASSATGGTTEQYF
TGTGCCAGCAGCGCGACAGGTGGGACCACCGAGCAGTACTTC
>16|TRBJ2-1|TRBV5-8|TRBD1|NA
CASSLGQGESYNEQFF
TGTGCCAGCAGCTTAGGTCAGGGGGAGTCCTACAATGAGCAGTTCTTC
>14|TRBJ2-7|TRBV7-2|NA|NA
CASSSYGSSYEQYF
TGTGCCAGCAGTTCTTATGGGAGCTCCTACGAGCAGTACTTC
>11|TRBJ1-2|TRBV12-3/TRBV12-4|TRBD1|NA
CASSTGEGYTF
TGTGCCAGCAGCACAGGGGAAGGCTACACCTTC
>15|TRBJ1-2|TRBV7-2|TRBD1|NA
CASSLPKTGIYGYTF
TGTGCCAGCAGCTTACCGAAGACAGGGATATATGGCTACACCTTC
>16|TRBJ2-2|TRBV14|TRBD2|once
CASSQDAWRGAGELFF
TGTGCCAGCAGCCAAGATGCGTGGCGGGGGGCCGGGGAGCTGTTTTTT
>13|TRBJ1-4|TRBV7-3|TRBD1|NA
CASSLGQGLPLFF
TGTGCCAGCAGCCTCGGACAGGGCCTCCCCCTGTTTTTT
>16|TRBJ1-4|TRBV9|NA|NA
CASSAGTPATNEKLFF
TGTGCCAGCAGCGCCGGGACACCAGCAACTAATGAAAAACTGTTTTTT
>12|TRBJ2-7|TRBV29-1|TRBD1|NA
CSAQGVTYEQYF
TGCAGCGCCCAGGGGGTGACCTACGAGCAGTACTTC
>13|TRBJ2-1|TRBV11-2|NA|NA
CASSRTVYNEQFF
TGTGCCAGCAGCAGGACAGTCTACAATGAGCAGTTCTTC
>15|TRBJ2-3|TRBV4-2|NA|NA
CASSQGTGGTDTQYF
TGTGCCAGCAGCCAAGGGACCGGCGGGACAGATACGCAGTATTTT
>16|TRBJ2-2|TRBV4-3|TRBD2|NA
CASSLRSGGAPGELFF
TGCGCCAGCAGCCTTAGGAGCGGGGGGGCCCCCGGGGAGCTGTTTTTT
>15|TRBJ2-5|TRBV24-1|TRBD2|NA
CATSDSRTSGETQYF
TGTGCCACCAGTGACTCGCGGACTAGCGGGGAGACCCAGTACTTC
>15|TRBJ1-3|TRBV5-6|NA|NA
CASSLGGGSGNTIYF
TGTGCCAGCAGCTTGGGTGGCGGCTCTGGAAACACCATATATTTT
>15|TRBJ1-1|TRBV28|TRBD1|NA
CASSPMTGIDTEAFF
TGTGCCAGCAGCCCAATGACAGGGATAGACACTGAAGCTTTCTTT
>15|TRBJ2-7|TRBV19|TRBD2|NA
CASSGSGGGYYEQYF
TGTGCCAGTAGTGGGTCGGGAGGGGGATACTACGAGCAGTACTTC
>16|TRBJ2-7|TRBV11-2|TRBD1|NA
CASSLSGTAWSYEQYF
TGTGCCAGCAGCTTAAGTGGGACAGCCTGGTCCTACGAGCAGTACTTC
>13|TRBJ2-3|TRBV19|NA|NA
CASSILNQDTQYF
TGTGCCAGTAGTATCCTTAATCAGGATACGCAGTATTTT
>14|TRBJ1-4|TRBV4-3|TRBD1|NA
CASSDRGSNEKLFF
TGCGCCAGCAGCGACAGGGGATCTAATGAAAAACTGTTTTTT
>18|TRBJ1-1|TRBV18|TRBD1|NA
CASSPYSRGPAMNTEAFF
TGTGCCAGCTCACCATACAGCAGGGGGCCTGCCATGAACACTGAAGCTTTCTTT
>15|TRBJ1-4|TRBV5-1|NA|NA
CASSLAVRFGEKLFF
TGCGCCAGCAGCTTGGCCGTCCGGTTCGGGGAAAAACTGTTTTTT
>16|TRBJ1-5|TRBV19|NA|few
CASSLVGGFRNQPQHF
TGTGCCAGTAGTTTAGTTGGGGGGTTTCGCAATCAGCCCCAGCATTTT
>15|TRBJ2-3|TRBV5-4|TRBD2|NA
CASSSPSGPADTQYF
TGTGCCAGCAGCTCCCCTAGCGGGCCCGCAGATACGCAGTATTTT
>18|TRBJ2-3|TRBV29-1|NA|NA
CSVEDTGVPGARTDTQYF
TGCAGCGTTGAAGACACAGGGGTTCCGGGGGCTCGCACAGATACGCAGTATTTT
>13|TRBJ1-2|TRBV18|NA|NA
CASSPETGYGYTF
TGTGCCAGCTCACCCGAAACAGGGTATGGCTACACCTTC
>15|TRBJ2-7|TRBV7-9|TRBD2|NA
CASSFSASGIYEQYF
TGTGCCAGCAGCTTCTCGGCTAGCGGGATCTACGAGCAGTACTTC